These T cell receptor beta chains were read from a single sample in a study of OX40 agonist ivuxolimab in advanced cancers. The repertoire was sequenced with immunoSEQ multiplex PCR; TCRdb's copy has only in-frame clones and lacks some. The data contain tens of thousands of clones, about 81% of them singletons. The material was CD4+ or CD8+ T cells sorted from blood, obtained in a trial of the OX40 agonist ivuxolimab. The source is an adult with an advanced solid tumor such as melanoma, head and neck, liver or kidney cancer. Both conserved end residues are part of each CDR3. A D gene is named only where the DNA matches it firmly. Some rows mark clone size as missing; the rest say once, few, many or name a class of expanded clone.

d_gene: NA; abundance: once; v_gene: TRBV2; len: 13; j_gene: TRBJ1-2; CDR3nt: TGTGCCAGCAGTCTCGCAATTCGATATGGCTACACCTTC; CDR3aa: CASSLAIRYGYTF
d_gene: NA; abundance: NA; v_gene: TRBV15; len: 15; j_gene: TRBJ2-3; CDR3nt: TGTGCCACCAGCAGGGGGGACCCCTTCACAGATACGCAGTATTTT; CDR3aa: CATSRGDPFTDTQYF
d_gene: NA; abundance: NA; v_gene: TRBV10-1; len: 13; j_gene: TRBJ1-1; CDR3nt: TGCGCCAGCAGTGAGTCATGGTCGGGTGAAGCTTTCTTT; CDR3aa: CASSESWSGEAFF
d_gene: NA; abundance: NA; v_gene: TRBV6-1; len: 14; j_gene: TRBJ2-1; CDR3nt: TGTGCCAGCGGCGATAGTAGCTCCTACAATGAGCAGTTCTTC; CDR3aa: CASGDSSSYNEQFF
d_gene: TRBD2; abundance: NA; v_gene: TRBV5-4; len: 14; j_gene: TRBJ2-3; CDR3nt: TGTGCCAGCAGCTTTGCGGGGGGGTCCGATACGCAGTATTTT; CDR3aa: CASSFAGGSDTQYF
d_gene: NA; abundance: NA; v_gene: TRBV6-6; len: 12; j_gene: TRBJ1-4; CDR3nt: TGTGCCAGCAGTTCCTCGGGGGGCGCGGTGTTTTTT; CDR3aa: CASSSSGGAVFF
d_gene: TRBD2; abundance: NA; v_gene: TRBV7-2; len: 14; j_gene: TRBJ2-1; CDR3nt: TGTGCCAGCAACATAGCGGGGGGCTACAATGAGCAGTTCTTC; CDR3aa: CASNIAGGYNEQFF
d_gene: NA; abundance: NA; v_gene: TRBV7-5; len: 18; j_gene: TRBJ2-6; CDR3nt: TGTGTCAGAAGCCTGGTAAGACAGTCTTTCTCTGGGGCCAACGTCCTGACTTTC; CDR3aa: CVRSLVRQSFSGANVLTF
d_gene: NA; abundance: NA; v_gene: TRBV19; len: 13; j_gene: TRBJ1-1; CDR3nt: TGTGCCAGTAGTCGCCGGGAAGACACTGAAGCTTTCTTT; CDR3aa: CASSRREDTEAFF
d_gene: TRBD2; abundance: NA; v_gene: TRBV5-4; len: 16; j_gene: TRBJ2-2; CDR3nt: TGTGCCAGCAGCTTGGCGGGGGGGCAGAACACCGGGGAGCTGTTTTTT; CDR3aa: CASSLAGGQNTGELFF
d_gene: NA; abundance: NA; v_gene: TRBV7-6; len: 15; j_gene: TRBJ2-1; CDR3nt: TGTGCCAGCAGCTTAGCGTACAGGCCCCACAATGAGCAGTTCTTC; CDR3aa: CASSLAYRPHNEQFF
d_gene: NA; abundance: NA; v_gene: TRBV19; len: 15; j_gene: TRBJ2-1; CDR3nt: TGTGCCAGTAGTATTGAAGGGACTTCGTACAATGAGCAGTTCTTC; CDR3aa: CASSIEGTSYNEQFF
d_gene: TRBD1; abundance: few; v_gene: TRBV4-1; len: 17; j_gene: TRBJ1-1; CDR3nt: TGCGCCAGCAGCCGTCAATTCTCCAGGGGGCGAGGTCCGGAAGCTTTCTTT; CDR3aa: CASSRQFSRGRGPEAFF
d_gene: TRBD1; abundance: NA; v_gene: TRBV7-9; len: 14; j_gene: TRBJ1-1; CDR3nt: TGTGCCAGCAGACGGGACAGGGGCGGTACTGAAGCTTTCTTT; CDR3aa: CASRRDRGGTEAFF
d_gene: TRBD2; abundance: once; v_gene: TRBV19; len: 17; j_gene: TRBJ2-5; CDR3nt: TGTGCCGTCTCCCTCGGGACTAGCGGGGCCTACCCGGAGACCCAGTACTTC; CDR3aa: CAVSLGTSGAYPETQYF
d_gene: TRBD2; abundance: NA; v_gene: TRBV7-8; len: 16; j_gene: TRBJ2-3; CDR3nt: TGTGCCAGCAGCTTAGAGTGGCTAGCGGGGGTGGATACGCAGTATTTT; CDR3aa: CASSLEWLAGVDTQYF
d_gene: NA; abundance: NA; v_gene: TRBV5-1; len: 15; j_gene: TRBJ2-3; CDR3nt: TGCGCCAGCAGCATAGAATTGGCAGACACAGATACGCAGTATTTT; CDR3aa: CASSIELADTDTQYF
d_gene: NA; abundance: once; v_gene: TRBV6-1; len: 13; j_gene: TRBJ1-1; CDR3nt: TGTGCCACCCAGAGGGAGATGAACACTGAAGCTTTCTTT; CDR3aa: CATQREMNTEAFF
d_gene: NA; abundance: NA; v_gene: TRBV6-4; len: 18; j_gene: TRBJ2-1; CDR3nt: TGTGCCAGCAGTGACTCAATGGGCAGGGGAAGGGAAAACAATGAGCAGTTCTTC; CDR3aa: CASSDSMGRGRENNEQFF
d_gene: NA; abundance: NA; v_gene: TRBV18; len: 17; j_gene: TRBJ2-5; CDR3nt: TGTGCCAGCTCACCAGAGCAGGGGACCCAGATCCAAGAGACCCAGTACTTC; CDR3aa: CASSPEQGTQIQETQYF
d_gene: NA; abundance: NA; v_gene: TRBV6-5; len: 15; j_gene: TRBJ2-2; CDR3nt: TGTGCCAGCAGTGCGGGACACGGGGGAACCGGGGAGCTGTTTTTT; CDR3aa: CASSAGHGGTGELFF
d_gene: NA; abundance: once; v_gene: TRBV25-1; len: 15; j_gene: TRBJ1-4; CDR3nt: TGTGCCAGCAGTGAGGGGCAGGGTAGGGGTGAAAAACTGTTTTTT; CDR3aa: CASSEGQGRGEKLFF
d_gene: TRBD1; abundance: NA; v_gene: TRBV6-6; len: 14; j_gene: TRBJ2-7; CDR3nt: TGTGCCAGCAGTTACTCAGGGGGCCATTACGAGCAGTACTTC; CDR3aa: CASSYSGGHYEQYF
d_gene: TRBD1; abundance: NA; v_gene: TRBV5-4; len: 15; j_gene: TRBJ1-2; CDR3nt: TGTGCCAGCAGCTTGACAGGGGGCGCAGGCTATGGCTACACCTTC; CDR3aa: CASSLTGGAGYGYTF
d_gene: TRBD1; abundance: NA; v_gene: TRBV4-1; len: 15; j_gene: TRBJ2-7; CDR3nt: TGCGCCAGCTCCCGAAACGACAGGGGAGCTTTCGAGCAGTACTTC; CDR3aa: CASSRNDRGAFEQYF
d_gene: NA; abundance: NA; v_gene: TRBV6-1; len: 14; j_gene: TRBJ2-7; CDR3nt: TGTGCCAGCAGGGGACTCCCGAGCTCCTACGAGCAGTACTTC; CDR3aa: CASRGLPSSYEQYF
d_gene: NA; abundance: few; v_gene: TRBV9; len: 13; j_gene: TRBJ1-1; CDR3nt: TGTGCCAGCAGCCCTCCGGGACGTTCAGGAGCTTTCTTT; CDR3aa: CASSPPGRSGAFF
d_gene: TRBD1; abundance: NA; v_gene: TRBV6-5; len: 15; j_gene: TRBJ1-4; CDR3nt: TGTGCCAGCAGCGGGACAGCCTCAACTAATGAAAAACTGTTTTTT; CDR3aa: CASSGTASTNEKLFF
d_gene: NA; abundance: NA; v_gene: TRBV5-4; len: 15; j_gene: TRBJ1-1; CDR3nt: TGTGCCAGCAGCTCAACGAAGACAGTGAACACTGAAGCTTTCTTT; CDR3aa: CASSSTKTVNTEAFF
d_gene: NA; abundance: NA; v_gene: TRBV6-6; len: 15; j_gene: TRBJ2-4; CDR3nt: TGTGCCAGCAGACCACATGCCAATATTGGGGACATTCAGTACTTC; CDR3aa: CASRPHANIGDIQYF
d_gene: TRBD1; abundance: NA; v_gene: TRBV9; len: 16; j_gene: TRBJ1-2; CDR3nt: TGTGCCAGCAGCTCCTTTCCAAGGACAGGGGGCGATGGCTACACCTTC; CDR3aa: CASSSFPRTGGDGYTF
d_gene: NA; abundance: once; v_gene: TRBV29-1; len: 18; j_gene: TRBJ2-1; CDR3nt: TGCAGCGTTGAAGATGGTTTATCCTCGGGACACAACTACAATGAGCAGTTCTTC; CDR3aa: CSVEDGLSSGHNYNEQFF
d_gene: TRBD1; abundance: NA; v_gene: TRBV7-2; len: 18; j_gene: TRBJ2-2; CDR3nt: TGTGCCAGCAGCTTAGCTCCGCTCGGCAGGGGGCACACCGGGGAGCTGTTTTTT; CDR3aa: CASSLAPLGRGHTGELFF
d_gene: TRBD2; abundance: NA; v_gene: TRBV7-2; len: 15; j_gene: TRBJ2-5; CDR3nt: TGTGCCAGCAGCCCTCTGGCGGGGGGCCGGGTGACCCAGTACTTC; CDR3aa: CASSPLAGGRVTQYF
d_gene: TRBD2; abundance: few; v_gene: TRBV6-1; len: 13; j_gene: TRBJ2-1; CDR3nt: TGTGCCAGCAGTGAATCTAGCGGGGGTGCGCAGTTCTTC; CDR3aa: CASSESSGGAQFF
d_gene: NA; abundance: NA; v_gene: TRBV10-1; len: 16; j_gene: TRBJ2-1; CDR3nt: TGCGCCAGCAGTAGTGGTCGGGGGGCGCCCTACAATGAGCAGTTCTTC; CDR3aa: CASSSGRGAPYNEQFF
d_gene: TRBD1; abundance: once; v_gene: TRBV6-1; len: 17; j_gene: TRBJ2-7; CDR3nt: TGTGCCGGCAGTGACCTACCGACAGGGCCCCTTTCCTACGAGCAGTACTTC; CDR3aa: CAGSDLPTGPLSYEQYF
d_gene: TRBD1; abundance: NA; v_gene: TRBV9; len: 16; j_gene: TRBJ1-5; CDR3nt: TGTGCCAGCAGTCCCTTCCGGGACAGTCGCAATCAGCCCCAGCATTTT; CDR3aa: CASSPFRDSRNQPQHF
d_gene: TRBD2; abundance: NA; v_gene: TRBV5-8; len: 16; j_gene: TRBJ2-5; CDR3nt: TGTGCCAGCAGCCCGGGGACTAGCGGGGGTGGTGAGACCCAGTACTTC; CDR3aa: CASSPGTSGGGETQYF
d_gene: NA; abundance: NA; v_gene: TRBV7-9; len: 14; j_gene: TRBJ2-2; CDR3nt: TGTGCCAGCAGCTTAGGGGGGAACACCGGGGAGCTGTTTTTT; CDR3aa: CASSLGGNTGELFF
d_gene: NA; abundance: NA; v_gene: TRBV9; len: 11; j_gene: TRBJ2-7; CDR3nt: TGTGCCAGCAGCACAGGCTACGAGCAGTACTTC; CDR3aa: CASSTGYEQYF
d_gene: TRBD1; abundance: NA; v_gene: TRBV18; len: 17; j_gene: TRBJ2-2; CDR3nt: TGTGCCAGCTCACCATTTTTGCCAGGGGGGAACACCGGGGAGCTGTTTTTT; CDR3aa: CASSPFLPGGNTGELFF
d_gene: NA; abundance: NA; v_gene: TRBV6-1; len: 14; j_gene: TRBJ1-5; CDR3nt: TGTGCCACCCACCCCGGCGTTAGCAGTCAGCCCCAGCATTTT; CDR3aa: CATHPGVSSQPQHF
d_gene: TRBD1; abundance: once; v_gene: TRBV7-8; len: 16; j_gene: TRBJ2-1; CDR3nt: TGTGCCAGCAGCTTAGAGACAGGGGCGATCTACAATGAGCAGTTCTTC; CDR3aa: CASSLETGAIYNEQFF
d_gene: TRBD2; abundance: NA; v_gene: TRBV11-2; len: 15; j_gene: TRBJ2-5; CDR3nt: TGTGCCAGCAGCTTCCCGGAGCGGGGGGTAGAGACCCAGTACTTC; CDR3aa: CASSFPERGVETQYF
d_gene: NA; abundance: once; v_gene: TRBV29-1; len: 12; j_gene: TRBJ1-2; CDR3nt: TGCAGCGTATCGACGGTCAACTATGGCTACACCTTC; CDR3aa: CSVSTVNYGYTF
d_gene: NA; abundance: NA; v_gene: TRBV5-1; len: 13; j_gene: TRBJ2-2; CDR3nt: TGCGCCAGCAGCTTGCCGACGGAAGCGAAGCTGTTTTTT; CDR3aa: CASSLPTEAKLFF
d_gene: TRBD2; abundance: NA; v_gene: TRBV12-5; len: 16; j_gene: TRBJ2-2; CDR3nt: TGTGCTAGTGCCCAACCGGGGGGGATAGACACCGGGGAGCTGTTTTTT; CDR3aa: CASAQPGGIDTGELFF
d_gene: NA; abundance: NA; v_gene: TRBV5-1; len: 11; j_gene: TRBJ2-5; CDR3nt: TGCGCCAGCAAGGGGGAAGAGACCCAGTACTTC; CDR3aa: CASKGEETQYF
d_gene: NA; abundance: NA; v_gene: TRBV5-8; len: 14; j_gene: TRBJ2-5; CDR3nt: TGTGCCAGCAGCTCGGACAGCCGGTGGGGGACCCAGTACTTC; CDR3aa: CASSSDSRWGTQYF
d_gene: NA; abundance: NA; v_gene: TRBV11-3; len: 12; j_gene: TRBJ2-5; CDR3nt: TGTGCCAGCAGCTTAGCCCCGGAGACCCAGTACTTC; CDR3aa: CASSLAPETQYF